The 5 T cell receptor beta chains in this list originate from one sample, sequenced in a study of blood T cell repertoires in COVID-19. Measured with immunoSEQ multiplex PCR; TCRdb has only the in-frame clones, and not every one. Of about half a million clones listed, approximately 92% were seen once; the top ten hold around 0.95%. Material: peripheral blood. The receptors were sampled from a man aged 18 to 29 with COVID-19, enrolled during active disease.

This rearrangement joins TRBV24-1 to TRBJ2-1, with D unresolved. From germline, CDR1 is KGHDR and CDR2 SFDVKD. V was clipped by 3 bases and J by 0 bases, with 8 bases between them. The CDR3 has 15 residues. The CDR3 spells CATSDASDSYNEQFF. The CDR3 DNA is TGTGCCACCAGTGATGCAAGCGACTCCTACAATGAGCAGTTCTTC.

This CDR3 reads CASSPDTHSSHYTEAFF. The CDR3 nucleotides read TGTGCCAGCAGTCCTGACACTCATTCCTCCCACTACACTGAAGCTTTCTTT. The chain has TRBV6-9 and TRBJ1-1; the D is unclear. Germline V gives CDR1 MNHGY, CDR2 SVAAGI. Trimming pared 5 bases from V and 3 bases from J, leaving 22 bases between. The CDR3 consists of 17 residues.

V usage is TRBV3-1 (or the pseudogene TRBV3-2) and J usage is TRBJ1-2; 11 bases agree with TRBD1. CDR3 length: 16 residues. The trim removed 4 bases at V and 5 bases at J, leaving 9 bases unmatched. Germline CDR1 LGHDT, CDR2 YNNKEL (reference sequence). DNA of the CDR3: TGTGCCAGCAGCCTCAAGGGGGGGACAGGGGGATATGGCTACACCTTC. Protein: CASSLKGGTGGYGYTF.

This clone has just one count. CDR3: CASSSSPNEQFF. In DNA form, the CDR3 reads TGTGCCAGCAGTTCGTCCCCCAATGAGCAGTTCTTC. The V gene is TRBV28, the J gene TRBJ2-1; D is ambiguous. There are 12 residues in the CDR3. Germline V gene data show CDR1 as MDHEN and CDR2 as SYDVKM. Trimming cost V 4 bases and J 6 bases, with 7 bases left between them. The full variable domain, in which reference TRBV28 and TRBJ2-1 provide the parts outside the CDR3, is DVKVTQSSRYLVKRTGEKVFLECVQDMDHENMFWYRQDPGLGLRLIYFSYDVKMKEKGDIPEGYSVSREKKERFSLILESASTNQTSMYLCASSSSPNEQFFGPGTRLTVL.

The CDR3 DNA reads as TGTGCCAGCAGCGGTCCCAGAAGCTCCTACAATGAGCAGTTCTTC. Translated, it gives CASSGPRSSYNEQFF. The J gene is TRBJ2-1, the V gene TRBV9; D ambiguous. Germline V gene sequence: CDR1 SGDLS, CDR2 YYNGEE. The V end was cut by 3 bases, the J end by 0 bases, with 10 bases between. The CDR3 sequence is 15 residues long.